These T cell receptor beta chains were read from a single sample in a study of CD8 T cells in ankylosing spondylitis. MiXCR was run by TCRdb on the 5' RACE reads, yielding one entry per CDR3 protein. This sample carries about 96,000 distinct CDR3 sequences, 8.8% of them seen once, and the ten largest clones take 4% to 5.5%. The sample consisted of blood, either unsorted or a sorted T cell fraction (not recorded which). These receptors were taken from a male donor with ankylosing spondylitis or in good health (not recorded which). The CDR3 runs from the conserved cysteine through the conserved F or W. Each record gives: CDR3 protein, CDR3 DNA, clone size, CDR3 length, J gene, V gene, D gene. D genes are given only for firm matches. Some rows mark clone size as missing; the rest say once, few, many or name a class of expanded clone.

cdr3_aa: CSASRQLTEAFF; cdr3_nt: TGCAGTGCTTCCCGACAGCTCACTGAAGCTTTCTTT; clone_size: many; cdr3_length: 12; j_call: TRBJ1-1; v_call: TRBV20-1; d_call: NA
cdr3_aa: CASSLGGIVETQYF; cdr3_nt: TGCGCCAGCAGCTTGGGTGGGATTGTGGAGACCCAGTACTTC; clone_size: NA; cdr3_length: 14; j_call: TRBJ2-5; v_call: TRBV5-1; d_call: NA
cdr3_aa: CASSLSDAGGDTQYF; cdr3_nt: TGTGCCAGCAGCTTATCGGATGCCGGTGGAGATACGCAGTATTTT; clone_size: few; cdr3_length: 15; j_call: TRBJ2-3; v_call: TRBV11-2; d_call: NA
cdr3_aa: CASSLDPNTGSGANVLTF; cdr3_nt: TGTGCCAGCAGCTTAGACCCAAATACAGGGTCTGGGGCCAACGTCCTGACTTTC; clone_size: NA; cdr3_length: 18; j_call: TRBJ2-6; v_call: TRBV11-2; d_call: NA
cdr3_aa: CASIQGGQGGGNRDTEAFF; cdr3_nt: TGTGCCAGCATTCAGGGGGGCCAGGGAGGGGGGAATCGGGACACTGAAGCTTTCTTT; clone_size: many; cdr3_length: 19; j_call: TRBJ1-1; v_call: TRBV12-3/TRBV12-4; d_call: TRBD1
cdr3_aa: CASSHAERGGWYNEQFF; cdr3_nt: TGTGCCAGCAGCCACGCCGAGCGGGGGGGCTGGTACAATGAGCAGTTCTTC; clone_size: many; cdr3_length: 17; j_call: TRBJ2-1; v_call: TRBV3-1; d_call: TRBD2
cdr3_aa: CASRDRDRGLYEQYF; cdr3_nt: TGTGCCAGCAGAGACCGGGACAGGGGGCTTTACGAGCAGTACTTC; clone_size: many; cdr3_length: 15; j_call: TRBJ2-7; v_call: TRBV27; d_call: TRBD1
cdr3_aa: CASSRRPGQRYTEAFF; cdr3_nt: TGTGCCAGCAGCCGTCGGCCGGGACAGAGATACACTGAAGCTTTCTTT; clone_size: many; cdr3_length: 16; j_call: TRBJ1-1; v_call: TRBV14; d_call: TRBD1
cdr3_aa: CASSSRDRVSPYEQYF; cdr3_nt: TGTGCCAGCAGTAGCAGGGACAGGGTGTCCCCCTACGAGCAGTACTTC; clone_size: many; cdr3_length: 16; j_call: TRBJ2-7; v_call: TRBV28; d_call: TRBD1
cdr3_aa: CASRLDREETQYF; cdr3_nt: TGTGCCAGCAGACTAGACAGGGAAGAGACCCAGTACTTC; clone_size: many; cdr3_length: 13; j_call: TRBJ2-5; v_call: TRBV2; d_call: TRBD1
cdr3_aa: CSVEGTSGGTNEQFF; cdr3_nt: TGCAGCGTTGAAGGGACTAGCGGGGGGACGAATGAGCAGTTCTTC; clone_size: many; cdr3_length: 15; j_call: TRBJ2-1; v_call: TRBV29-1; d_call: TRBD2
cdr3_aa: CASSLVPAGGRETQYF; cdr3_nt: TGCGCCAGCAGCTTGGTTCCAGCGGGGGGGCGTGAGACCCAGTACTTC; clone_size: NA; cdr3_length: 16; j_call: TRBJ2-5; v_call: TRBV5-1; d_call: TRBD2
cdr3_aa: CASSYVIYEQYF; cdr3_nt: TGTGCCAGCAGCTACGTGATTTACGAGCAGTACTTC; clone_size: many; cdr3_length: 12; j_call: TRBJ2-7; v_call: TRBV12-3/TRBV12-4; d_call: NA
cdr3_aa: CASSLASGGTEQYF; cdr3_nt: TGTGCCAGCAGCTTGGCTAGCGGGGGGACCGAGCAGTACTTC; clone_size: few; cdr3_length: 14; j_call: TRBJ2-7; v_call: TRBV7-9; d_call: TRBD2
cdr3_aa: CATSREGHEQYF; cdr3_nt: TGTGCCACCAGCAGAGAGGGGCACGAGCAGTACTTC; clone_size: many; cdr3_length: 12; j_call: TRBJ2-7; v_call: TRBV15; d_call: NA